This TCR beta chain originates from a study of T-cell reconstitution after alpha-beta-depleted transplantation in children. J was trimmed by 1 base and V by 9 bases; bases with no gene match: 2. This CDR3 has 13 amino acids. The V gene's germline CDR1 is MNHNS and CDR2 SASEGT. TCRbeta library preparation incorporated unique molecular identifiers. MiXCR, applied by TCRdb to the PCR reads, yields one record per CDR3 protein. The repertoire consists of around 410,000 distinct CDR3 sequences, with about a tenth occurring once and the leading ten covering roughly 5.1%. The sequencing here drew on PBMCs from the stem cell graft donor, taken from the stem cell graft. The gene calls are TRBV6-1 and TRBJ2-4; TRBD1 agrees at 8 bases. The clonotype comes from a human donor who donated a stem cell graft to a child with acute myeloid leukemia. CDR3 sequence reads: CASQGAAKNIQYF. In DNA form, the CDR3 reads TGTGCCAGTCAGGGGGCGGCCAAAAACATTCAGTACTTC.